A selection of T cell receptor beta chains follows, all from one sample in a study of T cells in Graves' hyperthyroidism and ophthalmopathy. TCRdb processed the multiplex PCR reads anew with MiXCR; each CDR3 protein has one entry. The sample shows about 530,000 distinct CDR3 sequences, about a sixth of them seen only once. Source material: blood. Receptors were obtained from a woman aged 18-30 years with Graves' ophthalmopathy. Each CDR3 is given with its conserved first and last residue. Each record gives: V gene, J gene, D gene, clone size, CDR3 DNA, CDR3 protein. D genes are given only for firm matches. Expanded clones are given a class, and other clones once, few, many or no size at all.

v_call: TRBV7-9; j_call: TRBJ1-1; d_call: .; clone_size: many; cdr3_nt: TGTGCCAGCAGCATACCTCGGGCGGCCGCACGAGGGGCTTTCTTT; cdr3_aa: CASSIPRAAARGAFF
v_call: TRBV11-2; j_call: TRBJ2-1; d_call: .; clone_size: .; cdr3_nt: TGTGCCAGCAGCCAAGTCGGTGCAGCCTACAATGAGCAGTTCTTC; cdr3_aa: CASSQVGAAYNEQFF
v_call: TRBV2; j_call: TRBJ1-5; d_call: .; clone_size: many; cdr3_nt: TGTGCCAGCAGTATCTCGGCAGGTGCGAATCAGCCCCAGCATTTT; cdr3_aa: CASSISAGANQPQHF
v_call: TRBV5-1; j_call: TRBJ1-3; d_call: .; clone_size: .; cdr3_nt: TGCGCCAGCAGCCCAGATGGGTCTGGAAACACCATATATTTT; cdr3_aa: CASSPDGSGNTIYF
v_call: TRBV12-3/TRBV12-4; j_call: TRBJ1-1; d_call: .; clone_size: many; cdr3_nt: TGTGCCAGCAGTCCAGACGAATACAGGAACACTGAAGCTTTCTTT; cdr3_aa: CASSPDEYRNTEAFF
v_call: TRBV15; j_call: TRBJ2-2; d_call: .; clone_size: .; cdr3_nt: TGTGCCACCAGCAGACCAAACACCGGGGAGCTGTTTTTT; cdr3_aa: CATSRPNTGELFF
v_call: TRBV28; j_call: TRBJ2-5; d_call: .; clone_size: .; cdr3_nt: TGTGCCGGCAGTTTATTTCCAGGGGCGGGGTACCAAGAGACCCAGTACTTC; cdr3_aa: CAGSLFPGAGYQETQYF
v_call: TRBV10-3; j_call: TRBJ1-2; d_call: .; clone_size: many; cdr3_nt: TGTGCCATCAGTGAGTCCGACACGGCGTATGGCTACACCTTC; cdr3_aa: CAISESDTAYGYTF
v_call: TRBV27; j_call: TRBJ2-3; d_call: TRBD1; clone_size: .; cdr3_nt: TGTGCCAGCAGGGATTGGGACAGGGTAGGGACAGATGCGCAGTATTTT; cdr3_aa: CASRDWDRVGTDAQYF
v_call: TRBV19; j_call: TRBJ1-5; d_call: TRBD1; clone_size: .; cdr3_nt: TGTGCCAGTAGTATCTACAGGGGCCGTCAGCCCCAGCATTTT; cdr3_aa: CASSIYRGRQPQHF
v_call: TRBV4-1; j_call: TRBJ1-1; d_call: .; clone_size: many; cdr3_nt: TGCGCCAGCAGCCAACATGGACTGATGAACACTGAAGCTTTCTTT; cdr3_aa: CASSQHGLMNTEAFF
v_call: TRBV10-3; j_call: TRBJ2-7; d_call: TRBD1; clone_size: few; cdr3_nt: TGTGCCATCAGGGGACAGGGTCTCTACGAGCAGTACTTC; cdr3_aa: CAIRGQGLYEQYF
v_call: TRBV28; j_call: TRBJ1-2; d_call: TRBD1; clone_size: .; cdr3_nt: TGTGCCATTACCCGGGGGACAGGGGGCAGCTATGGCTACACCTTC; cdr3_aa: CAITRGTGGSYGYTF
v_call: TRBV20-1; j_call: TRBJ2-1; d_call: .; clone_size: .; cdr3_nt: TGCAGTGCGCCCCGTCTCCTTGAGGGACCCTACAATGAGCAGTTCTTC; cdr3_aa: CSAPRLLEGPYNEQFF
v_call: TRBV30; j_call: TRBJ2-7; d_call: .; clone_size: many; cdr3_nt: TGTGCCTGGAGTGTACTATCGGCAGGAGGGGGGGGCGAGCAGTACTTC; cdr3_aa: CAWSVLSAGGGGEQYF
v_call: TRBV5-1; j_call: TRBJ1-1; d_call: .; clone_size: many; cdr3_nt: TGCGCCAGCAGCTTGTCGCAGGGCTCGAACACTGAAGCTTTCTTT; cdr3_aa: CASSLSQGSNTEAFF
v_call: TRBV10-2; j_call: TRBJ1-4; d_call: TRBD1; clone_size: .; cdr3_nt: TGCGCCAGCACACCGGGACAGGGGAATGAAAAACTGTTTTTT; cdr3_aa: CASTPGQGNEKLFF
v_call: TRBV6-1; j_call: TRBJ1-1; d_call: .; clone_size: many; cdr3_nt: TGTGCCAGCAGTCAGACATCGCGGAACACTGAAGCTTTCTTT; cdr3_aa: CASSQTSRNTEAFF
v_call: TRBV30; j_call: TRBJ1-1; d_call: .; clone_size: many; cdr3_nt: TGTGCACGGGGGGCGCAAACGAACACTGAAGCTTTCTTT; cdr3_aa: CARGAQTNTEAFF
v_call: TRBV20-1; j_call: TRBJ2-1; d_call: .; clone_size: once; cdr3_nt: TGCAGTGCTGCCCCCCGGGACTTCAATGAGCAGTTCTTC; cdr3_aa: CSAAPRDFNEQFF
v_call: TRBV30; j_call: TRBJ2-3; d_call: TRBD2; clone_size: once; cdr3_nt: TGTGCCTGGAGTCCTGGACTAGCGGTCACAGATACGCAGTATTTT; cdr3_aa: CAWSPGLAVTDTQYF
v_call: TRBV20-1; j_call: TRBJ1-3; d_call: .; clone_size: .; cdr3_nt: TGCAGTGCTAGTACCCTTTCAACCGGGACGGTGGGAAACACCATATATTTT; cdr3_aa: CSASTLSTGTVGNTIYF
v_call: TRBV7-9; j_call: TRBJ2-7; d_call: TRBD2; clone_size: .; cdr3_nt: TGTGCCAGCAGCTTAGGTTTTCCGGGGCGGGGGATATACGAGCAGTACTTC; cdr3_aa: CASSLGFPGRGIYEQYF
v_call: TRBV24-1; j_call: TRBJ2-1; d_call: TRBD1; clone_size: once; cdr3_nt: TGTGCCACCAGTGATTTCGCAGCCGGGACAGGGGGGAATGAGCAGTTCTTC; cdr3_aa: CATSDFAAGTGGNEQFF
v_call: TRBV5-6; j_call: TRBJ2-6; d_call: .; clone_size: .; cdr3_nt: TGTGCCAGCAGCGATACAGGGTACTCTGGGGCCAACGTCCTGACTTTC; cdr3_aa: CASSDTGYSGANVLTF
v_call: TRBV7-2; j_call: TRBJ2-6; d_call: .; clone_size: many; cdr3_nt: TGTGCCAGCAGCTTAATGGGGGGGGCCAACGTCCTGACTTTC; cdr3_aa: CASSLMGGANVLTF
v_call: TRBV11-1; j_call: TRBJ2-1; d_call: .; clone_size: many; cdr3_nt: TGTGCCAGCAGCAAAGAGAGCTCCTACAATGAGCAGTTCTTC; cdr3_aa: CASSKESSYNEQFF
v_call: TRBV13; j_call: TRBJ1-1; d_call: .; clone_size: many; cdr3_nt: TGTGCCAGCATCGAAACATCTGGGGGGGAGGACACTGAAGCTTTCTTT; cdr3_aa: CASIETSGGEDTEAFF
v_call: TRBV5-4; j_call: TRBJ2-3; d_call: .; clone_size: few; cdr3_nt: TGTGCCAGCAGCTGGGACATCTCGCGAACTAGCACAGATACGCAGTATTTT; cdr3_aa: CASSWDISRTSTDTQYF
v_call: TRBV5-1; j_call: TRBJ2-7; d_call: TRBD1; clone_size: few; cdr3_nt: TGCGCCAGCAGACCCGGGACAGGGGGCTTAGCCTACGAGCAGTACTTC; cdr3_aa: CASRPGTGGLAYEQYF
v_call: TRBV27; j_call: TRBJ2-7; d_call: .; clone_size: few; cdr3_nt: TGTGCCAGCAGTTTCGGTATCGAGAGGGCACGGCAGTACTTC; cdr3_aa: CASSFGIERARQYF
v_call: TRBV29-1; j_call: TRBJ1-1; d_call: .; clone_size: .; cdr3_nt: TGCAGCGTTGAAGAATGGACAGTGCTGAACACTGAAGCTTTCTTT; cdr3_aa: CSVEEWTVLNTEAFF
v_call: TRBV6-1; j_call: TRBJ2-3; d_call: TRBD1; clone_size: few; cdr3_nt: TGTGCCAGCACCGGGACAGCCTCCAACACAGATACGCAGTATTTT; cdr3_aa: CASTGTASNTDTQYF
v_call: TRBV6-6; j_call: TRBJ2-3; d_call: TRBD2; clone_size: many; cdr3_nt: TGTGCCAGCAGTTACTCAACACTAGCGCGAAGCACAGATACGCAGTATTTT; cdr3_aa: CASSYSTLARSTDTQYF
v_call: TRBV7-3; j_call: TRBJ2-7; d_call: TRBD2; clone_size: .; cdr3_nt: TGTGCCAGCAGCCCCCTCGGGGGTGGACTAGCGGGAGGACCTAACTACGAGCAGTACTTC; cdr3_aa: CASSPLGGGLAGGPNYEQYF
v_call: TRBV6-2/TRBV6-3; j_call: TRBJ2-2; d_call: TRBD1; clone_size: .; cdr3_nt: TGTGCCAGCAGCCCAACAGGGGCGGGCGCCGGGGAGCTGTTTTTT; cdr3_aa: CASSPTGAGAGELFF
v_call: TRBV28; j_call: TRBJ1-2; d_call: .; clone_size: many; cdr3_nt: TGTGCCAGCACCCCAGGGGTAGATGGCTACACCTTC; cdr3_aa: CASTPGVDGYTF
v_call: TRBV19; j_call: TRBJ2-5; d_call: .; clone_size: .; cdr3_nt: TGTGCCAGTAGTATAGTGGGCGCAGGACAAGAGACCCAGTACTTC; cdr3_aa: CASSIVGAGQETQYF
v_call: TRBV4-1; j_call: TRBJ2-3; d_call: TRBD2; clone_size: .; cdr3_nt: TGCGCCAGCAGCCAATGGACTAGCGTCACAGATACGCAGTATTTT; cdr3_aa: CASSQWTSVTDTQYF
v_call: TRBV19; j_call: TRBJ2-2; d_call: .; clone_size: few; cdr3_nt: TGTGCCAGTAGGATCAGAGGGAACACCGGGGAGCTGTTTTTT; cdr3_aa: CASRIRGNTGELFF
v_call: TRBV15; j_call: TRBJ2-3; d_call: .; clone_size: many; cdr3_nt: TGTGCCACCAGCCGCGACACAGATACGCAGTATTTT; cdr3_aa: CATSRDTDTQYF
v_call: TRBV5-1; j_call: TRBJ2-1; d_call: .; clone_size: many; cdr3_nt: TGCGCCAGCAGGTCTGATCCCTCCTACAATGAGCAGTTCTTC; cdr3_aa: CASRSDPSYNEQFF
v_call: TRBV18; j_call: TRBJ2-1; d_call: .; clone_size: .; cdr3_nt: TGTGCCAGCTCACCACTTGGCCTTAGAAATGAGCAGTTCTTC; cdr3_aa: CASSPLGLRNEQFF
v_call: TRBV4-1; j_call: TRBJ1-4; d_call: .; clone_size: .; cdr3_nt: TGCGCCAGCAGCCGATATTCAGGGTCAACTAATGAAAAACTGTTTTTT; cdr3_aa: CASSRYSGSTNEKLFF
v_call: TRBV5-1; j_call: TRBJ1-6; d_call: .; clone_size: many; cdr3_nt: TGCGCCAGCAGCTTTACGACAGACTATAATTCACCCCTCCACTTT; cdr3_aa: CASSFTTDYNSPLHF
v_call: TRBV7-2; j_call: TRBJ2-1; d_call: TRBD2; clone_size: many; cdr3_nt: TGTGCCAGCAGCTTAAGCGGGAGGGGGGGGGCTGAGCAGTTCTTC; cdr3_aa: CASSLSGRGGAEQFF
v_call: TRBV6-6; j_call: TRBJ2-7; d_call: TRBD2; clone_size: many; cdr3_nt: TGTGCCAGCAGTTACGACGGGACTAGAATGTCCGAGCAGTACTTC; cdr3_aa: CASSYDGTRMSEQYF
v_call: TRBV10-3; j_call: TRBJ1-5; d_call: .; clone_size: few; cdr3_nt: TGTGCCATCAGTGAGTCACCAGGGAATCAGCCCCAGCATTTT; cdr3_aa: CAISESPGNQPQHF
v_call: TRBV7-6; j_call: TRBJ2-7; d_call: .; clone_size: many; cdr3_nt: TGTGCCAGCAGCTTACAATGGACCTACGAGCAGTACTTC; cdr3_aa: CASSLQWTYEQYF
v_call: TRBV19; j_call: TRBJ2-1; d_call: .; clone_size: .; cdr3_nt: TGTGCCAGTAGTTACCGGGACGGTTACAATGAGCAGTTCTTC; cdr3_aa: CASSYRDGYNEQFF
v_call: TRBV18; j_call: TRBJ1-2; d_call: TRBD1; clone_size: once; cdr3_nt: TGTGCCAGCTCACCCTTCGGGGCCCAACAGGGGGCGCGTGGTGGCTACACCTTC; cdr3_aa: CASSPFGAQQGARGGYTF
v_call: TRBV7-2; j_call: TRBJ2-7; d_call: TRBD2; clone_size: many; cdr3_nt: TGTGCCAGCAGCTTAGTCAGCTACGTGGGAGGGTACGAGCAGTACTTC; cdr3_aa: CASSLVSYVGGYEQYF
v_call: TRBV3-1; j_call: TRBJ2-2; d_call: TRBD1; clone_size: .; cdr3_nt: TGTGCCACCAGACAGGGTGGCACCGGGGAGCTGTTTTTT; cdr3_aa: CATRQGGTGELFF